This T cell receptor (beta chain) was sequenced during a study of cytomegalovirus exposure and HLA in healthy donors (dated by TCRdb to about 2017). About the investigation overall: According to a later analysis, the roughly 130 validation repertoires were produced on the same platform as the 700 or so repertoires of the first cohort. The study aimed to test whether cataloging public T cell receptors could reveal signatures of past pathogen exposure. In addition to the first cohort of hundreds of subjects, a separate validation cohort of 130 or so different subjects was used. The study combined high-throughput TCR immunosequencing, statistical association of individual TCRs with disease status, and machine learning to predict cytomegalovirus infection status. Beyond this particular receptor, the publication reports: The validation cohort had no HLA typing available for a later analysis, so co-occurrence within that cohort was assessed over all 110 or so repertoires. The study listed approximately 150 TCR beta chains as associated with cytomegalovirus. In vitro tests confirmed that three of the cytomegalovirus-associated TCR beta chains recognize cytomegalovirus antigens. The authors suggested that the approach could potentially be extended to other disease states and immunological phenotypes. A later analysis found that TCRs clustered in the first cohort also tended to co-occur in the 120 validation repertoires, with 94% of cluster scores above 0. In both the original and validation cohorts, the classifier was reported to diagnose cytomegalovirus status with high specificity and sensitivity. Most TCR sequences were seen in very few donors, while some public TCRs were found in many individuals.

The V and J ends are trimmed by 3 bases and 1 base, leaving 16 bases between them. The germline V gene encodes CDR1 SGHDT and CDR2 YYEEEE. The CDR3 spans 16 residues, from the cysteine through the phenylalanine. Only the CDR3 region is kept as DNA, spanning 48 bases read in frame from base 1. This clone occurred once. Its antigen is currently not known. No base quality values were provided; no much bigger clone lies one nucleotide off. Donors formed part of the validation cohort, which comprised fewer than 150 subjects and was distinct from the first cohort of 670 or so subjects. To prepare the library, the immunoSEQ multiplex PCR assay was applied. The paper's data handling went like this. To diagnose cytomegalovirus status from the catalog of TCR beta chain sequences, a statistical classification framework was built. Held by TCRdb, this immuneACCESS table contains in-frame sequences only and omits some clones. Under half of the omission traces to an unresolved V gene where checked; the cause of the rest is unknown. Clone size and V and J calls were adopted from that table, with D and trimming inferred from the DNA. The sample records about 150,000 clones, roughly 93% of which are singletons. About 1.7% of the sample is taken by the ten largest.

This TCR derives from a man younger than 35 in good health and CMV-seropositive. The chain employs TRBV5-6 and TRBJ1-1, and possibly TRBD1, on 6 matching bases. Sequenced: PBMCs. The CDR3 protein sequence reads: CASSWPPGDQNTEAFF. The nucleotide sequence is TGTGCCAGCAGCTGGCCCCCAGGGGACCAGAACACTGAAGCTTTCTTT.